This is a list of T cell receptor beta chains from one sample in a study of blood T cell repertoires in COVID-19. Clones were read by immunoSEQ multiplex PCR, and TCRdb kept only the in-frame ones, dropping some. The table has roughly 180,000 clones, 70% to 80% seen once. What was sequenced was peripheral blood. The origin of the receptors is a woman between 45 and 65 years old with active or convalescent COVID-19. Both conserved end residues are part of each CDR3. Each record gives: clone size, D gene, J gene, V gene, CDR3 protein, CDR3 DNA. D genes are given only for firm matches. The size entry is marked missing in some rows and otherwise reads once, few, many or a size class.

>NA|TRBD2|TRBJ2-7|TRBV3-1/TRBV3-2
CASRPSGSSYEQYF
TGTGCCAGCCGACCTAGCGGGAGCTCCTACGAGCAGTACTTC
>NA|TRBD1|TRBJ1-1|TRBV3-1/TRBV3-2
CASSVKTGIEAFF
TGTGCCAGCAGCGTTAAGACAGGGATTGAAGCTTTCTTT
>NA|NA|TRBJ1-1|TRBV4-3
CASSHPTGLGTEAFF
TGCGCCAGCAGCCACCCTACAGGGTTGGGAACTGAAGCTTTCTTT
>NA|NA|TRBJ2-1|TRBV7-9
CASSSRQVNEQFF
TGTGCCAGCAGCTCCCGACAGGTCAATGAGCAGTTCTTC
>NA|TRBD1|TRBJ1-4|TRBV5-8
CASSQTGVGEKLFF
TGTGCCAGCAGCCAAACAGGGGTCGGGGAAAAACTGTTTTTT
>NA|NA|TRBJ2-2|TRBV20-1
CSARAGTVLFF
TGCAGTGCTAGGGCGGGGACGGTGCTGTTTTTT
>NA|TRBD1|TRBJ2-7|TRBV10-3
CAIRTDRARNEQYF
TGTGCCATCAGGACCGACAGGGCGCGGAACGAGCAGTACTTC
>NA|TRBD2|TRBJ2-1|TRBV6-1
CASSEARPPTGGSYNEQFF
TGTGCCAGCAGTGAAGCGCGGCCTCCAACGGGGGGATCCTACAATGAGCAGTTCTTC
>NA|TRBD2|TRBJ2-3|TRBV7-8
CASSVGLAGGEDTQYF
TGTGCCAGCAGCGTAGGACTAGCGGGGGGCGAGGATACGCAGTATTTT
>once|TRBD1|TRBJ1-4|TRBV19
CASSIRGQGNEKLFF
TGTGCCAGTAGTATCCGGGGACAGGGTAATGAAAAACTGTTTTTT
>NA|TRBD1|TRBJ2-7|TRBV7-8
CASSIGTGGDEQYF
TGTGCCAGCAGCATAGGGACAGGGGGCGACGAGCAGTACTTC
>NA|NA|TRBJ1-5|TRBV7-2
CASSLGRDQPQHF
TGTGCCAGCAGCTTAGGGCGGGATCAGCCCCAGCATTTT
>NA|NA|TRBJ1-2|TRBV6-6
CASSYGGGSNYGYTF
TGTGCCAGCAGTTACGGGGGGGGTTCAAACTATGGCTACACCTTC
>NA|TRBD1|TRBJ2-3|TRBV14
CASSRGQGGTQYF
TGTGCCAGCAGTCGCGGACAGGGCGGTACGCAGTATTTT
>NA|NA|TRBJ2-2|TRBV9
CASSVERDTGELFF
TGTGCCAGCAGCGTAGAGAGGGACACCGGGGAGCTGTTTTTT
>NA|NA|TRBJ1-5|TRBV18
CASSPRGGWFQHF
TGTGCCAGCTCACCAAGAGGGGGTTGGTTCCAGCATTTT
>NA|NA|TRBJ1-3|TRBV30
CAWSAVNSGNTIYF
TGTGCCTGGAGTGCGGTCAACTCTGGAAACACCATATATTTT
>NA|TRBD1|TRBJ2-1|TRBV6-5
CASSADRGPENEQFF
TGTGCCAGCAGCGCCGACAGGGGGCCCGAGAATGAGCAGTTCTTC
>NA|TRBD2|TRBJ2-1|TRBV7-2
CASSLLGGRFSSYNEQFF
TGTGCCAGCAGCCTTCTCGGGGGGAGATTCAGCTCCTACAATGAGCAGTTCTTC
>NA|NA|TRBJ1-5|TRBV7-8
CASSLAGGGNQPQHF
TGTGCCAGCAGTTTAGCGGGGGGTGGCAATCAGCCCCAGCATTTT
>NA|NA|TRBJ2-7|TRBV19
CASSIGGYSYEQYF
TGTGCCAGTAGTATAGGAGGGTACTCCTACGAGCAGTACTTC
>NA|NA|TRBJ2-7|TRBV28
CASTIRGFADEQYF
TGTGCCAGCACCATAAGAGGGTTTGCCGACGAGCAGTACTTC
>NA|NA|TRBJ1-2|TRBV27
CASSPQAYYGYTF
TGTGCCAGCTCTCCGCAGGCTTACTATGGCTACACCTTC
>NA|TRBD1|TRBJ2-5|TRBV10-3
CAISTGVETQYF
TGTGCCATCAGTACAGGGGTAGAGACCCAGTACTTC
>NA|NA|TRBJ2-3|TRBV9
CASSVGKGQDTQYF
TGTGCCAGCAGCGTAGGGAAGGGACAAGATACGCAGTATTTT
>NA|NA|TRBJ1-2|TRBV5-1
CASSLGQASNYGYTF
TGCGCCAGCAGCTTGGGGCAGGCCTCTAACTATGGCTACACCTTC
>NA|NA|TRBJ1-5|TRBV2
CASRGLYGQPQHF
TGTGCCAGCAGAGGCCTGTACGGGCAGCCCCAGCATTTT
>NA|NA|TRBJ1-5|TRBV10-3
CAISEDRPNQPQHF
TGTGCCATCAGTGAGGACAGGCCAAATCAGCCCCAGCATTTT
>NA|NA|TRBJ1-1|TRBV5-1
CASSLTGNMNTEAFF
TGCGCCAGCAGCTTGACAGGGAATATGAACACTGAAGCTTTCTTT
>NA|NA|TRBJ2-3|TRBV28
CASSSGLRLGTDTQYF
TGTGCCAGCAGTTCTGGACTACGTTTAGGGACAGATACGCAGTATTTT
>NA|TRBD2|TRBJ2-1|TRBV5-5
CASSLGFSGGASNEQFF
TGTGCCAGCAGCTTGGGTTTTAGCGGGGGGGCCTCCAATGAGCAGTTCTTC
>NA|NA|TRBJ1-6|TRBV9
CASSVVERNSPLHF
TGTGCCAGCAGCGTAGTTGAGAGAAATTCACCCCTCCACTTT
>NA|NA|TRBJ2-1|TRBV7-2
CASSLEQVSYNEQFF
TGTGCCAGCAGCTTAGAACAGGTCTCCTACAATGAGCAGTTCTTC
>NA|NA|TRBJ2-1|TRBV7-2
CASSSQPGRWVEQFF
TGTGCCAGCAGCTCACAACCAGGGCGATGGGTTGAGCAGTTCTTC
>NA|TRBD1|TRBJ1-5|TRBV7-9
CASSVTGGNQPQHF
TGTGCCAGCAGCGTGACAGGGGGCAATCAGCCCCAGCATTTT
>few|NA|TRBJ1-5|TRBV12-2
CASRLDFDREDQPQHF
TGTGCAAGTCGCTTAGATTTCGACAGGGAAGATCAGCCCCAGCATTTT
>NA|TRBD2|TRBJ2-7|TRBV10-3
CAISRTSGMYEQYF
TGTGCCATCAGTCGGACTAGCGGGATGTACGAGCAGTACTTC
>NA|TRBD2|TRBJ2-7|TRBV19
CASRDSGRAQEQYF
TGTGCCAGTCGGGATAGCGGGAGGGCCCAAGAGCAGTACTTC
>NA|NA|TRBJ2-2|TRBV4-1
CASSPAARGSNTGELFF
TGCGCCAGCAGCCCCGCGGCAAGGGGTTCAAACACCGGGGAGCTGTTTTTT
>many|TRBD2|TRBJ2-5|TRBV4-1
CASSQVPSGGQETQYF
TGCGCCAGCAGCCAAGTGCCTAGCGGGGGACAAGAGACCCAGTACTTC
>few|NA|TRBJ1-1|TRBV11-1
CASSPTVNTEAFF
TGTGCCAGCAGCCCCACAGTGAACACTGAAGCTTTCTTT
>NA|TRBD1|TRBJ2-7|TRBV7-2
CASSPGGYTTYEQYF
TGTGCCAGCAGCCCAGGGGGCTATACGACCTACGAGCAGTACTTC
>NA|TRBD2|TRBJ2-5|TRBV4-2
CASSQDITGGLKTQYF
TGTGCCAGCAGCCAAGATATTACGGGGGGTTTGAAGACCCAGTACTTC
>NA|TRBD1|TRBJ2-1|TRBV19
CASSMRRGQGANEQFF
TGTGCCAGTAGTATGCGAAGGGGACAGGGGGCAAATGAGCAGTTCTTC